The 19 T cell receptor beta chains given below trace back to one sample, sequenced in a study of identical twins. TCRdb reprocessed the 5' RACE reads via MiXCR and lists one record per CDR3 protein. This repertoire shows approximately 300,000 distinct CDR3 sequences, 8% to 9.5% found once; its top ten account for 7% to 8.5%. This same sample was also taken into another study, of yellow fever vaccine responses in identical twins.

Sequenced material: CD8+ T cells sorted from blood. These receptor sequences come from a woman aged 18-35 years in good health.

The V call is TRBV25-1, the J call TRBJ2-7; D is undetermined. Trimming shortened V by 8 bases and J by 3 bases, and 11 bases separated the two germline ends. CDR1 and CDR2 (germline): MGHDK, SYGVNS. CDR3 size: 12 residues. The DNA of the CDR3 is TGTGCCAGCCTTGGTAACATCTACGAGCAGTACTTC. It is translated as CASLGNIYEQYF.

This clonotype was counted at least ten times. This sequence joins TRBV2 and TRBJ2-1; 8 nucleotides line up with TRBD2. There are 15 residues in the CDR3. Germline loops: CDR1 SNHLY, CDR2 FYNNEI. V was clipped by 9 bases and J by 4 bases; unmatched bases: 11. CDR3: CARVLAAQRYNEQFF. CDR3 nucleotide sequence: TGTGCCAGGGTACTAGCGGCCCAGCGGTACAATGAGCAGTTCTTC.

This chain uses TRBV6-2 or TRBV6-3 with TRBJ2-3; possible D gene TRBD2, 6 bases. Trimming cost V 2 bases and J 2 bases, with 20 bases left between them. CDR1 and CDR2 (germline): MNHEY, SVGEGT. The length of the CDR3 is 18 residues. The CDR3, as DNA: TGTGCCAGCAGTTACCGTTTAGGTAATACGGGAGACACAGATACGCAGTATTTT. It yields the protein CASSYRLGNTGDTDTQYF.

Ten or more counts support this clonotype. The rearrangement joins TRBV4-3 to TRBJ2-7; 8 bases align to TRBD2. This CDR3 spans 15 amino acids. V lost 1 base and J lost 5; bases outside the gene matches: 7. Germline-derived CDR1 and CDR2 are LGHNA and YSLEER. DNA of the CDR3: TGCGCCAGCAGCCAAGGCCGGGGGGGTCCGGACGAGCAGTACTTC. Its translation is CASSQGRGGPDEQYF.

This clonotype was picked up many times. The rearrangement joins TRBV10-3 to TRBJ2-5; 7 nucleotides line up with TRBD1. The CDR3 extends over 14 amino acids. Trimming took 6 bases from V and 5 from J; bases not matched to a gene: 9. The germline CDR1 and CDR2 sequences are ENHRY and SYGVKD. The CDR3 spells CAIRTTGVGETQYF. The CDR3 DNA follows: TGTGCCATCAGGACTACAGGGGTTGGGGAGACCCAGTACTTC.

CDR3 coding DNA: TGCGCCAGCAGCCAAGTAGGTCTGGGCATACAAGAGACCCAGTACTTC. Translating it yields CASSQVGLGIQETQYF. The chain is built from TRBV4-1 and TRBJ2-5; D unresolved. V lost 1 base and J 2 bases, leaving 14 bases between the germline ends. CDR1 MGHRA and CDR2 YSYEKL come from the germline V gene. The CDR3 consists of 16 residues.

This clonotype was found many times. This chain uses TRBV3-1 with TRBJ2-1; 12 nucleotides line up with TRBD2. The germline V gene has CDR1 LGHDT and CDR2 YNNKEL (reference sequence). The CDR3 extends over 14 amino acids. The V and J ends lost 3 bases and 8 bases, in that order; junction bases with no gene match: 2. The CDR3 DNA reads TGTGCCAGCAGCCAGACTAGCGGGAGCGATGAGCAGTTCTTC. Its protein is CASSQTSGSDEQFF.

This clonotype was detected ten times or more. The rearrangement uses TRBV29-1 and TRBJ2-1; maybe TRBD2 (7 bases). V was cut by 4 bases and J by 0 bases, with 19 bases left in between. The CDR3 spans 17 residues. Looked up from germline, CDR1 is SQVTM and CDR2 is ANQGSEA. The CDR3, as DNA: TGCAGCGTTGGGGGGGTACAGGGACTAAGCTCCTACAATGAGCAGTTCTTC. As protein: CSVGGVQGLSSYNEQFF.

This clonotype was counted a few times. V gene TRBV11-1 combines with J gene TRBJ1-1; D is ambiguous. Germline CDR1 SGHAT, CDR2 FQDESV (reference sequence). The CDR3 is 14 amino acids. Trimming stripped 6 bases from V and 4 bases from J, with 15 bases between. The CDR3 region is CASSLLRAVTEAFF. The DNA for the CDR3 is TGTGCCAGCAGTCTACTTAGGGCTGTCACTGAAGCTTTCTTT.

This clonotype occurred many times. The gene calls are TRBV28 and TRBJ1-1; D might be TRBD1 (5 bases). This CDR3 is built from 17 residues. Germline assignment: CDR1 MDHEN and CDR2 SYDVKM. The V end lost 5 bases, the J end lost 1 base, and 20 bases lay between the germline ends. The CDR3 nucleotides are TGTGCCAGCAGTCCACCCGACCGACTCGGGGGGAACACTGAAGCTTTCTTT. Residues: CASSPPDRLGGNTEAFF. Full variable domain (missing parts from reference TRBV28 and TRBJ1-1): DVKVTQSSRYLVKRTGEKVFLECVQDMDHENMFWYRQDPGLGLRLIYFSYDVKMKEKGDIPEGYSVSREKKERFSLILESASTNQTSMYLCASSPPDRLGGNTEAFFGQGTRLTVV.

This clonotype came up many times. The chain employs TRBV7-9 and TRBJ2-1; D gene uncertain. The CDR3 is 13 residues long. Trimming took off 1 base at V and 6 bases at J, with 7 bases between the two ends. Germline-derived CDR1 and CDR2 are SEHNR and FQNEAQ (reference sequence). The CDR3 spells CASSLVTVNEQFF. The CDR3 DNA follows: TGTGCCAGCAGCTTAGTTACCGTCAATGAGCAGTTCTTC.

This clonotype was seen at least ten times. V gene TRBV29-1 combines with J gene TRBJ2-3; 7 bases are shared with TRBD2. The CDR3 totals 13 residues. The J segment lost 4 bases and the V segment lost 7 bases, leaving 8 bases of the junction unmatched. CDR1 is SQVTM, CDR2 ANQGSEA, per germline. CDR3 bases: TGCAGCGCCGGCGGGGGAATCGCAGATACGCAGTATTTT. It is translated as CSAGGGIADTQYF.

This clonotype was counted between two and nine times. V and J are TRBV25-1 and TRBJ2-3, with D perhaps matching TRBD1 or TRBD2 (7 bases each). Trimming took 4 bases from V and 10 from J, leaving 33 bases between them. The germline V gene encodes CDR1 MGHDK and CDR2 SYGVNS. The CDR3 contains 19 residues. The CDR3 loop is CASSAKGARAGNRSQAQYF. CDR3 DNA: TGTGCCAGCAGTGCTAAGGGGGCTCGAGCGGGGAACCGCTCCCAGGCGCAGTATTTT.

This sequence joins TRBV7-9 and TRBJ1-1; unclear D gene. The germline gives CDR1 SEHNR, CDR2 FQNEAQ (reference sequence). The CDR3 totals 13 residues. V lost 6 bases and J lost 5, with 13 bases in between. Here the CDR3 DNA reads TGTGCCAGCAGAGCGAGCGGGGATACTGAAGCTTTCTTT. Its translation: CASRASGDTEAFF.

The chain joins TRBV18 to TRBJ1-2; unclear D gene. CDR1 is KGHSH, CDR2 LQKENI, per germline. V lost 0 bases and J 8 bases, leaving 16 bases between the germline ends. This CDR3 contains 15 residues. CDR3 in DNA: TGTGCCAGCTCACCACCGAGCTTACCTACGCCGGGCTACACCTTC. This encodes CASSPPSLPTPGYTF. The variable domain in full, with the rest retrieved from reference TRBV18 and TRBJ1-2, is NAGVMQNPRHLVRRRGQEARLRCSPMKGHSHVYWYRQLPEEGLKFMVYLQKENIIDESGMPKERFSAEFPKEGPSILRIQQVVRGDSAAYFCASSPPSLPTPGYTFGSGTRLTVV.

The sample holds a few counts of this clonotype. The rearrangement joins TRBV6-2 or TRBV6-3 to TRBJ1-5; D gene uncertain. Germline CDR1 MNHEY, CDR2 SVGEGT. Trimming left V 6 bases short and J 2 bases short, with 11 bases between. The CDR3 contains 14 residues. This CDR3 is CASRDAFGNQPQHF. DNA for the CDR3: TGTGCCAGCAGGGACGCATTCGGCAATCAGCCCCAGCATTTT.

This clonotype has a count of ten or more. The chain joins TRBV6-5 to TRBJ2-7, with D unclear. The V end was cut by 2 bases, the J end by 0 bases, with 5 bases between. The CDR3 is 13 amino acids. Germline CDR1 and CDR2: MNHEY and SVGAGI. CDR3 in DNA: TGTGCCAGCAGTTACGGATTCTCCTACGAGCAGTACTTC. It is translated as CASSYGFSYEQYF.

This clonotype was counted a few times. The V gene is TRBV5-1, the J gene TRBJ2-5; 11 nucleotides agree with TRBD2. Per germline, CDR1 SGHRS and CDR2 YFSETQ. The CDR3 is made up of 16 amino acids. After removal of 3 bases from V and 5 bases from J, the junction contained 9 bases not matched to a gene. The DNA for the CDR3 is TGCGCCAGCAGCTCAACCATAGCGGGAGGGCAGGAGACCCAGTACTTC. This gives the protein CASSSTIAGGQETQYF.

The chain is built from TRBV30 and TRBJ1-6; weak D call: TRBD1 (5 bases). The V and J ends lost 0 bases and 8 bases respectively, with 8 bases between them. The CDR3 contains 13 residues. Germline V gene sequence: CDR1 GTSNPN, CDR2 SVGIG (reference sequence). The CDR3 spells CAWSVGTHSPLHF. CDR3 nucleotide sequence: TGTGCCTGGAGTGTTGGGACCCATTCACCCCTCCACTTT. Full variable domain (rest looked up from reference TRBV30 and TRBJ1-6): SQTIHQWPATLVQPVGSPLSLECTVEGTSNPNLYWYRQAAGRGLQLLFYSVGIGQISSEVPQNLSASRPQDRQFILSSKKLLLSDSGFYLCAWSVGTHSPLHFGNGTRLTVT.